This TCR beta chain appears in the sequencing data of a study of blood T cells in healthy people across ages. The second PCR ran about 6 to 12 cycles with a sample-barcoded 5' primer and J-beta primers. Each CDR3 protein is one row after TCRdb ran MiXCR on the 5' RACE reads. The table has roughly 1.5 million distinct CDR3 sequences, approximately 43% seen once. Concerning this clonotype: Antigen specificity is unknown.

CDR3 size: 15 residues. With V trimmed by 3 bases and J by 2 bases, 6 bases remained unmatched. Study findings and constraints: Aged donors had fewer naive CD4+ cells and lower diversity than long-lived donors.

The chain couples TRBV12-3 or TRBV12-4 to TRBJ2-7; TRBD1 aligns across 8 bases. Material for sequencing was blood. This TCR derives from a woman younger than 35 in good health. The CDR3 nucleotides read TGTGCCAGCAGTTTTAGGACAGGGAAAGCCTACGAGCAGTACTTC. Translation: CASSFRTGKAYEQYF.